This TCR beta chain is drawn from a study of response to subunit inactivated influenza vaccine. General study results and limits: Researchers suggested that each seasonal influenza vaccination recruits few new T cells.

The CDR3 is made up of 14 amino acids. With 3 bases removed from V and 5 bases from J, the gap between germline ends came to 13 bases. This clonotype has ten or more counts. The antigen is undetermined. A single record per CDR3 protein comes from TCRdb applying MiXCR to the RT-PCR reads. The sample lists around 470,000 distinct CDR3 sequences, approximately 7.8% occurring once. The material was PBMCs from blood, obtained around 25 months after vaccination. The receptor was isolated from a man between 50 and 70 years old who received an inactivated influenza vaccine. The chain is built from TRBV12-3 or TRBV12-4 and TRBJ2-5, with D possibly TRBD2 on 5 matching bases. For the CDR3, the DNA is TGTGCCAGCAGTTTCTTGGGGAGTGGGGAGACCCAGTACTTC. It is translated as CASSFLGSGETQYF.